One and the same sample provided the 24 T cell receptor beta chains below, sequenced in a study of CD8 T cells in ankylosing spondylitis. Each CDR3 protein gets one entry after TCRdb re-called the 5' RACE reads with MiXCR. The sample holds 180,000 or so distinct CDR3 sequences, around 10% seen once. Sequencing input: blood, either unsorted or a sorted T cell fraction (not recorded which). The receptors shown here come from a male donor with ankylosing spondylitis or in good health (not recorded which).

The V call is TRBV7-9, the J call TRBJ2-3; D perhaps matches TRBD2 (6 bases). In germline, CDR1 is SEHNR, CDR2 FQNEAQ (reference sequence). V was pared by 4 bases and J by 1 base, with 9 bases between. This CDR3 contains 14 residues. Here the CDR3 reads CASSWGDRTDTQYF. The CDR3 nucleotides are TGTGCCAGCAGCTGGGGGGACCGCACAGATACGCAGTATTTT.

The chain recombines TRBV20-1 with TRBJ1-2; D may be TRBD1 (5 bases). The CDR3 extends over 14 amino acids. The ends were cut back, 3 bases at V and 1 base at J, with 12 bases in the middle. CDR1 and CDR2 (germline): DFQATT, SNEGSKA (reference sequence). CDR3 residues: CSASSGADNYGYTF. The CDR3 bases are TGCAGTGCTAGTTCCGGGGCCGATAACTATGGCTACACCTTC.

As for this clonotype: At one of its ends the junction is not consistent with the germline gene, which may arise from a read error. The chain has TRBV20-1 and TRBJ1-2; TRBD1 aligns across 8 bases. The CDR3 length is 15 residues. Looked up from germline, CDR1 is DFQATT and CDR2 is SNEGSKA (reference sequence). CDR3 sequence: CCARGRGQGFDGYTF. The CDR3 nucleotides are TGCTGTGCTAGAGGCAGAGGACAGGGTTTCGATGGGTACACCTTC.

Ten or more counts support this clonotype. V is TRBV7-2 and J is TRBJ1-2; 12 bases are shared with TRBD1. The CDR3 is 17 amino acids. V dropped 3 bases and J dropped 7; count of bases not matched to a gene: 12. Germline CDR1 is SGHTA and CDR2 is FQGNSA. In nucleotides, the CDR3 is TGTGCCAGCAGCTTCCGGGACAGGGGGCTCTCTATGGTTGGCTACACCTTC. Protein product: CASSFRDRGLSMVGYTF.

This clonotype was detected many times. V usage is TRBV2 and J usage is TRBJ2-2; D is unclear. This CDR3 is built from 15 residues. CDR1 and CDR2 from the germline V gene are SNHLY and FYNNEI. V gave up 2 bases and J gave up 7 bases, with 14 bases separating them. DNA for the CDR3: TGTGCCAGCAGTGAAATCTTGGCAGGCTACGGGGAGCTGTTTTTT. Translating it yields CASSEILAGYGELFF.

The chain uses TRBV4-3 and TRBJ1-4; the match to TRBD1 covers 11 bases. V shed 4 bases and J 7 bases; nucleotides not matched to a gene: 11. CDR1 is LGHNA and CDR2 is YSLEER in the germline V gene. The CDR3 extends over 17 amino acids. CDR3 sequence reads: CASSRRGQGEESEKLFF. The CDR3 DNA reads TGCGCCAGCAGCCGAAGGGGACAGGGGGAGGAAAGTGAAAAACTGTTTTTT.

This rearrangement joins TRBV27 to TRBJ2-1, with TRBD1 matching over 7 bases. CDR1 is MNHEY and CDR2 is SMNVEV in the germline V gene (reference sequence). This CDR3 contains 15 residues. Trimming cost V 6 bases and J 8 bases; bases outside gene matches: 13. This CDR3 reads CASSQRRTGGDEQFF. The CDR3 nucleotides are TGTGCCAGCAGCCAAAGACGGACAGGAGGCGATGAGCAGTTCTTC.

This clonotype was seen repeatedly, ten times or more. CDR3 residues: CASTPDTQQETQYF. CDR3 DNA sequence: TGCGCCAGCACCCCGGACACTCAACAAGAGACCCAGTACTTC. This sequence joins TRBV5-1 and TRBJ2-5, with D possibly matching TRBD1 (5 bases). The CDR3 totals 14 residues. Germline V gene lookup returns CDR1 SGHRS and CDR2 YFSETQ. Deletions cut 6 bases from V and 2 bases from J, with 14 bases between.

The chain uses TRBV9 and TRBJ2-3; no clear D gene. There are 16 residues in the CDR3. Germline values: CDR1 SGDLS, CDR2 YYNGEE. Trimming took off 6 bases at V and 6 bases at J, with 23 bases between the two ends. CDR3 sequence reads: CASTRYEADQGDTQYF. CDR3 nucleotide sequence: TGTGCCAGCACCCGATACGAGGCAGACCAAGGGGATACGCAGTATTTT.

This clonotype was seen repeatedly, ten times or more. The rearrangement links TRBV4-1 to TRBJ1-4, with D unresolved. The CDR3 consists of 17 residues. Trimming removed 3 bases from V and 0 bases from J, with 14 bases in between. Germline V gene sequence: CDR1 MGHRA, CDR2 YSYEKL. DNA of the CDR3: TGCGCCAGCAGCCATCTACTACAGATTGCAACTAATGAAAAACTGTTTTTT. It codes for CASSHLLQIATNEKLFF.

This clonotype occurred many times. The chain carries TRBV3-1 and TRBJ2-1, with D maybe TRBD1 (6 bases). The CDR3 contains 13 residues. Trimming pared 1 base from V and 6 bases from J, leaving 7 bases between. CDR1 is LGHDT, CDR2 YNNKEL, per germline (reference sequence). The CDR3 sequence: CASSQGTVNEQFF. For the CDR3, the DNA is TGTGCCAGCAGCCAAGGGACAGTCAATGAGCAGTTCTTC.

V gene TRBV12-3 or TRBV12-4 combines with J gene TRBJ1-2, with D possibly matching TRBD1 (5 bases). The CDR3 has 12 residues. V shed 5 bases and J shed 8 bases, with 12 bases lying between them. CDR3 region: CASSPARQGYTF. CDR3 DNA sequence: TGTGCCAGCAGTCCCGCTAGACAGGGCTACACCTTC.

The J gene is TRBJ2-5, the V gene TRBV5-1; 7 bases align to TRBD1. V lost 2 bases and J lost 4; bases outside the gene matches: 2. The CDR3 runs to 13 residues. The germline V gene has CDR1 SGHRS and CDR2 YFSETQ. This CDR3 is CASSLQGIETQYF. CDR3 DNA sequence: TGCGCCAGCAGCTTACAGGGGATAGAGACCCAGTACTTC. The variable domain in full, with the rest retrieved from reference TRBV5-1 and TRBJ2-5, is KAGVTQTPRYLIKTRGQQVTLSCSPISGHRSVSWYQQTPGQGLQFLFEYFSETQRNKGNFPGRFSGRQFSNSRSEMNVSTLELGDSALYLCASSLQGIETQYFGPGTRLLVL.

This clonotype was detected ten times or more. The chain has TRBV5-1 and TRBJ2-7; 11 nucleotides align to TRBD1. Germline values: CDR1 SGHRS, CDR2 YFSETQ. This CDR3 region has 15 residues. J lost 5 bases, V lost 4 bases, and 8 bases had no gene match. The CDR3 nucleotides read TGCGCCAGCAGCACCCGGACAGGGGGCGTCGACGAGCAGTACTTC. Translating it yields CASSTRTGGVDEQYF. Drawing the rest from reference TRBV5-1 and TRBJ2-7, the complete variable domain is KAGVTQTPRYLIKTRGQQVTLSCSPISGHRSVSWYQQTPGQGLQFLFEYFSETQRNKGNFPGRFSGRQFSNSRSEMNVSTLELGDSALYLCASSTRTGGVDEQYFGPGTRLTVT.

This clonotype was picked up a small number of times. The chain joins TRBV7-2 to TRBJ1-4, with D tentatively TRBD1 (5 bases). Germline V gene lookup returns CDR1 SGHTA and CDR2 FQGNSA. V was pared by 5 bases and J by 6 bases, with 10 bases between. The CDR3 runs to 13 residues. DNA of the CDR3: TGTGCCAGCAGCAGGGGCAGTGATGAAAAACTGTTTTTT. It yields the protein CASSRGSDEKLFF. Full variable domain (outside the CDR3, taken from reference TRBV7-2 and TRBJ1-4): GAGVSQSPSNKVTEKGKDVELRCDPISGHTALYWYRQSLGQGLEFLIYFQGNSAPDKSGLPSDRFSAERTGGSVSTLTIQRTQQEDSAVYLCASSRGSDEKLFFGSGTQLSVL.

This clonotype was seen a few times. Being one base from a much bigger clone, this may be a read error. The CDR3 loop reads CVSSWDRGQDTEAFF. The CDR3 nucleotides read TGCGTCAGCAGCTGGGACAGGGGGCAGGACACTGAAGCTTTCTTT. The chain couples TRBV5-1 to TRBJ1-1, with TRBD1 matching over 12 bases. Per the germline V gene, CDR1 is SGHRS and CDR2 is YFSETQ. The length of the CDR3 is 15 residues.

There are many counts of this clonotype. The V call is TRBV27, the J call TRBJ1-2; TRBD1 is a possible D gene (6 bases). Trimming shortened V by 5 bases and J by 4 bases, and 14 bases separated the two germline ends. Germline assignment: CDR1 MNHEY and CDR2 SMNVEV (reference sequence). The CDR3 consists of 14 residues. The DNA of the CDR3 is TGTGCCAGCAGTGTAGACAGGTTTTTCTATGGCTACACCTTC. It yields the protein CASSVDRFFYGYTF.

The chain links TRBV13 to TRBJ2-2; D remains unclear. This CDR3 contains 12 residues. V was pared by 2 bases and J by 9 bases, with 7 bases between. Germline V gives CDR1 PRHDT, CDR2 FYEKMQ (reference sequence). DNA of the CDR3: TGTGCCAGCAGCTTAAGCGACTGGGAGCTGTTTTTT. Protein sequence: CASSLSDWELFF.

This clonotype was seen many times. The gene calls are TRBV20-1 and TRBJ1-1; no definite D call. Germline V gene lookup returns CDR1 DFQATT and CDR2 SNEGSKA (reference sequence). Between the trimmed V and J ends, which lost 0 bases and 1 base, there was a span of 6 bases. The CDR3 totals 13 residues. The CDR3 DNA is TGCAGTGCTAGAGATAAAGGGAACACTGAAGCTTTCTTT. Translating it yields CSARDKGNTEAFF.

Ten or more counts support this clonotype. The V gene is TRBV7-2, the J gene TRBJ2-3, with TRBD1 as a possible D gene (7 bases). V lost 5 bases and J lost 6, with 15 bases in between. The CDR3 loop spans 14 amino acids. Germline CDR1 reads SGHTA; CDR2 reads FQGNSA. The CDR3 DNA reads TGTGCCAGCAGCCCGGACAGGAGGGTGGATACGCAGTATTTT. Its translation is CASSPDRRVDTQYF. The full variable domain, its missing parts supplied by reference TRBV7-2 and TRBJ2-3, is GAGVSQSPSNKVTEKGKDVELRCDPISGHTALYWYRQSLGQGLEFLIYFQGNSAPDKSGLPSDRFSAERTGGSVSTLTIQRTQQEDSAVYLCASSPDRRVDTQYFGPGTRLTVL.

This clonotype was seen more than once but under ten times. This rearrangement joins TRBV5-6 to TRBJ2-1; 10 nucleotides line up with TRBD1. From germline, CDR1 is SGHDT and CDR2 YYEEEE. This CDR3 spans 20 amino acids. The ends lost 0 bases at V and 0 bases at J; junction bases unmatched: 12. The CDR3 reads CASSLVGQGVFPSSYNEQFF. DNA of the CDR3: TGTGCCAGCAGCTTGGTCGGACAGGGGGTCTTTCCTAGCTCCTACAATGAGCAGTTCTTC.

The table lists this clonotype with many counts. The V call is TRBV10-3, the J call TRBJ1-2; 8 bases map to TRBD1. J lost 4 bases, V lost 7 bases, and 8 bases had no gene match. Per the germline V gene, CDR1 is ENHRY and CDR2 is SYGVKD. The CDR3 has 14 residues. CDR3 sequence (DNA): TGTGCCATCATGGGAACAGGGGGACCCTATGGCTACACCTTC. Protein product: CAIMGTGGPYGYTF.

There are many counts of this clonotype. The chain employs TRBV12-3 or TRBV12-4 and TRBJ2-7; TRBD2 might be the D (8 bases). The CDR3 totals 16 residues. V was cut by 6 bases and J by 4 bases, with 22 bases left in between. CDR3 DNA: TGTGCCAGCAGCCGAGGGGGCGGGAGGTCCCTATACGAGCAGTACTTC. Its translation is CASSRGGGRSLYEQYF.

In its sample, this clonotype was seen a few times. The chain recombines TRBV19 with TRBJ2-2, with 8 bases lining up with TRBD2. Germline lookup yields CDR1 LNHDA and CDR2 SQIVND (reference sequence). V trimming: 6 bases; J trimming: 7 bases; junction bases outside the gene matches: 16. The CDR3 is made up of 17 amino acids. The CDR3 coding sequence is TGTGCCAGTAGGAGAGGTCGTAGCGGGAAGGAGAGCGGGGAGCTGTTTTTT. It codes for CASRRGRSGKESGELFF.